The 9 T cell receptor beta chains presented below share a single source sample, sequenced in a study of response to subunit inactivated influenza vaccine. One entry per CDR3 protein, called by TCRdb with MiXCR from the RT-PCR reads. The table shows 800,000 or so distinct CDR3 sequences, with 21% occurring only once. Sample: PBMCs from blood, taken roughly 5 days after vaccination. The receptors here all came from a man in his fifties who received an inactivated influenza vaccine.

In its sample, this clonotype was seen a few times. The chain carries TRBV29-1 and TRBJ2-7; weak D call: TRBD2 (5 bases). Germline V gene data show CDR1 as SQVTM and CDR2 as ANQGSEA. V lost 0 bases and J lost 3, with 12 bases in between. The CDR3 totals 14 residues. The CDR3 region has the DNA TGCAGCGTTGAAGATCGGAGCGGTAACTACGAGCAGTACTTC. Protein: CSVEDRSGNYEQYF.

This clonotype was seen repeatedly, ten times or more. The rearrangement joins TRBV5-1 to TRBJ1-1; a possible D gene is TRBD1 (5 bases). This CDR3 has 15 residues. CDR1 is SGHRS and CDR2 is YFSETQ in the germline V gene. With 7 bases removed from V and 4 bases from J, the gap between germline ends came to 20 bases. The chain's CDR3 is CASLRDPRKGTEAFF. The DNA for the CDR3 is TGCGCCAGCCTCCGGGACCCCCGAAAGGGCACTGAAGCTTTCTTT.

This clonotype was seen at least ten times. The chain joins TRBV4-3 to TRBJ2-2; possible D gene TRBD2, 6 bases. The CDR3 totals 18 residues. Germline values: CDR1 LGHNA, CDR2 YSLEER. V lost 0 bases to trimming and J lost 0 bases, with 14 bases between them. The CDR3 sequence: CASSQDLFGGTNTGELFF. DNA for the CDR3: TGCGCCAGCAGCCAAGATCTCTTCGGGGGAACGAACACCGGGGAGCTGTTTTTT.

The chain couples TRBV10-1 to TRBJ1-5, with D possibly being TRBD1 (5 bases). Trimming removed 7 bases at V and 0 bases at J, with 13 bases between. Germline V CDR1 and CDR2: WNHNN, SYGVQD (reference sequence). The length of the CDR3 is 15 residues. CDR3 protein: CASKGQPYSNQPQHF. In nucleotides, the CDR3 is TGCGCCAGCAAGGGGCAGCCTTATAGCAATCAGCCCCAGCATTTT.

Remarks on this clonotype: Being one base from a much bigger clone, this may be a read error. V usage is TRBV12-3 or TRBV12-4 and J usage is TRBJ2-2; TRBD2 might be the D (6 bases). CDR3 length equals 15 residues. The CDR3 region is CASSLDRGNTAELFF. The CDR3 nucleotides are TGTGCCAGCAGTTTAGATCGGGGGAACACCGCGGAGCTGTTTTTT.

The chain links TRBV12-3 or TRBV12-4 to TRBJ2-4, with 9 bases that match TRBD2. Germline trimming cut 1 base from V and 0 bases from J; bases unmatched to any gene: 4. The CDR3 is 17 residues long. The CDR3: CASSLGAGGLAKNIQYF. The CDR3 DNA reads as TGTGCCAGCAGTTTAGGTGCGGGGGGGCTAGCCAAAAACATTCAGTACTTC.

The genes are TRBV5-1 and TRBJ2-3, with TRBD1 matching over 8 bases. CDR3 length equals 14 residues. J was trimmed by 6 bases and V by 3 bases; bases with no gene match: 6. Germline V CDR1 and CDR2: SGHRS, YFSETQ. The CDR3 DNA reads TGCGCCAGCAGCTACGACAGGGGCAGGGATACGCAGTATTTT. Its translation: CASSYDRGRDTQYF.

V gene TRBV20-1 combines with J gene TRBJ2-3; TRBD2 might be the D (5 bases). Germline V gene data show CDR1 as DFQATT and CDR2 as SNEGSKA (reference sequence). The length of the CDR3 is 15 residues. V was shortened by 3 bases and J by 0 bases, with 13 bases between the two germline ends. DNA for the CDR3: TGCAGTGCTAGGGACTTATCCAGGAGCACAGATACGCAGTATTTT. This encodes CSARDLSRSTDTQYF.

This clonotype turned up a few times. The V call is TRBV2, the J call TRBJ2-1; 7 positions agree with TRBD1. The CDR3 spans 16 residues. V dropped 1 base and J dropped 8; count of bases not matched to a gene: 11. CDR1 SNHLY and CDR2 FYNNEI come from the germline V gene. In DNA, the CDR3 is TGTGCCAGCAGTGAAGTAGTGACAGGGCATCTCCATGAGCAGTTCTTC. Amino acids: CASSEVVTGHLHEQFF.